This T cell receptor beta chain is drawn from a study of shared clonotypes between healthy human individuals. Overall study context: CD8 memory received one plate per donor, CD8 naive two, CD4 memory three and CD4 naive three.

Repertoires were generated with immunoSEQ multiplex PCR, while TCRdb's copy carries only in-frame clones and drops some. The sample consists of about 2.3 million clones, more than 85% of them appearing once. Each donor was a Caucasian adult residing in Nashville, Tennessee. Both subsets, CD45RA+ naive and CD45RA-negative memory, were split from the CD4+ cells. The sequence was obtained from a man between 18 and 35 years old in good health. Some clones in this sample may be carry-over from other donors' samples. Sequencing was performed on naive CD4+ T cells from PBMCs. Subset here: CD45RA+ positively selected.

CDR3 nucleotides: TGTGCCAGCAGTTCCCCCCGGCGCGGGAGGGCCGACAATGAGCAGTTCTTC. Encoded protein: CASSSPRRGRADNEQFF. The rearrangement links TRBV28 to TRBJ2-1; 9 nucleotides align to TRBD2. Trimming cost V 4 bases and J 5 bases; bases outside gene matches: 12. This CDR3 is 17 amino acids long. Germline V gene data show CDR1 as MDHEN and CDR2 as SYDVKM.